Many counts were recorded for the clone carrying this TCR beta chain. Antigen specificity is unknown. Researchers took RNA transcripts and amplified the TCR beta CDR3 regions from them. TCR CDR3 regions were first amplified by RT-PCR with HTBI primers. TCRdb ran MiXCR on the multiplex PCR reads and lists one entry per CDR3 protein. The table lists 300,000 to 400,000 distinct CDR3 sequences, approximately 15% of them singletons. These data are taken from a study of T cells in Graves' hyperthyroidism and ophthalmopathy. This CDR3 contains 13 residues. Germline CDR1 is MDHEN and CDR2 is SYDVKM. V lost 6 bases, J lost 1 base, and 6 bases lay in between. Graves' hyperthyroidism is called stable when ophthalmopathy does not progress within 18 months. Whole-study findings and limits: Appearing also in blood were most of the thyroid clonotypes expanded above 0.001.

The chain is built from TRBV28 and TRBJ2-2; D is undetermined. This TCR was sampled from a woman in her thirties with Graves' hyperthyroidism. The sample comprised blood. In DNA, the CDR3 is TGTGCCAGCAGCGGCCTGAACACCGGGGAGCTGTTTTTT. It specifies CASSGLNTGELFF. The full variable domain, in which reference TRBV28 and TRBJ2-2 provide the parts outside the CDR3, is DVKVTQSSRYLVKRTGEKVFLECVQDMDHENMFWYRQDPGLGLRLIYFSYDVKMKEKGDIPEGYSVSREKKERFSLILESASTNQTSMYLCASSGLNTGELFFGEGSRLTVL.